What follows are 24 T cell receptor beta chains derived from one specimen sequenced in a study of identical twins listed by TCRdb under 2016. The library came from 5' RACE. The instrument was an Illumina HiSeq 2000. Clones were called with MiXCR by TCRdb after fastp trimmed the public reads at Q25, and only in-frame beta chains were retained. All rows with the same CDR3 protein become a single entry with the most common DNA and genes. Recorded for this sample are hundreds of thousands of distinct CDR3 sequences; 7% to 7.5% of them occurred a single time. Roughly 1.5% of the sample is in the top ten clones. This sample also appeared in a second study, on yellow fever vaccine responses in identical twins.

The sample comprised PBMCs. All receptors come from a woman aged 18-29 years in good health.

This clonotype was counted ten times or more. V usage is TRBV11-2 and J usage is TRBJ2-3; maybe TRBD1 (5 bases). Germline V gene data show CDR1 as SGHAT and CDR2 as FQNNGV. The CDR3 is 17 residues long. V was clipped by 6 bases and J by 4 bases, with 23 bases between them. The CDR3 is CASRKGEPGPGSDTQYF. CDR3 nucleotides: TGTGCCAGCAGAAAAGGGGAACCGGGCCCGGGCTCAGATACGCAGTATTTT.

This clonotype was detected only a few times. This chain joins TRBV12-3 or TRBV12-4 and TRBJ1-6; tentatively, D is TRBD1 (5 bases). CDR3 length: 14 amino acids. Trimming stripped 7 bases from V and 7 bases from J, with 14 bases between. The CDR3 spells CASTRTDTNSPLHF. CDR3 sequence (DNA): TGTGCCAGCACCAGGACGGACACCAATTCACCCCTCCACTTT.

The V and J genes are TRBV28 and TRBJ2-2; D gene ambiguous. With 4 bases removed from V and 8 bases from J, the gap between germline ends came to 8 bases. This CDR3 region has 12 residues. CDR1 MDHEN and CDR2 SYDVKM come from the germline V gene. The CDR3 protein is CASSSAWGELFF. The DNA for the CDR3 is TGTGCCAGCAGTTCCGCCTGGGGGGAGCTGTTTTTT.

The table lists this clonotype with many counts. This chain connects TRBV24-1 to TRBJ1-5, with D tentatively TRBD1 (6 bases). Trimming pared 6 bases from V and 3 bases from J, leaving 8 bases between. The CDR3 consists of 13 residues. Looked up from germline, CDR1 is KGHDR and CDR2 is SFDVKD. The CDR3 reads CATSQGNNQPQHF. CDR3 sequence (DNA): TGTGCCACCAGTCAGGGGAACAATCAGCCCCAGCATTTT.

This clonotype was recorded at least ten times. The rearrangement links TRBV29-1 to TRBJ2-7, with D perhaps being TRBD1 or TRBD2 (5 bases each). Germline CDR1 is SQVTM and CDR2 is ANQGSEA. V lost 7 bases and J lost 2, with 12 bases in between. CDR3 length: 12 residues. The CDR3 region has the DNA TGCAGCGGCTGGGACGGTCCCTACGAGCAGTACTTC. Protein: CSGWDGPYEQYF.

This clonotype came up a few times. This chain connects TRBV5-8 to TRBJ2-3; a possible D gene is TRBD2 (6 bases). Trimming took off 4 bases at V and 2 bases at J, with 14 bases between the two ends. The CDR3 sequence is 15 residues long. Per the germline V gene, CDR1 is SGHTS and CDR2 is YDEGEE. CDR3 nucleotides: TGTGCCAGCAGCGGCGGGACTCGATACACAGATACGCAGTATTTT. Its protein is CASSGGTRYTDTQYF.

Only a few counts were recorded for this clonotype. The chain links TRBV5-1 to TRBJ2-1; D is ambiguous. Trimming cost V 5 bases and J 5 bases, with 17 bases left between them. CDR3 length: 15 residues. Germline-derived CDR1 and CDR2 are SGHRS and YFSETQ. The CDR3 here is CASRQWGQRNNEQFF. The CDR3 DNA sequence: TGCGCCAGCAGGCAGTGGGGTCAGAGAAACAATGAGCAGTTCTTC.

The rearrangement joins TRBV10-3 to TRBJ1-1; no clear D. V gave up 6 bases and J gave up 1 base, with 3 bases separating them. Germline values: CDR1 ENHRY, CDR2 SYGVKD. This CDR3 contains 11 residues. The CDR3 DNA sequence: TGTGCCATCAGCCAGAACACTGAAGCTTTCTTT. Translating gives CAISQNTEAFF.

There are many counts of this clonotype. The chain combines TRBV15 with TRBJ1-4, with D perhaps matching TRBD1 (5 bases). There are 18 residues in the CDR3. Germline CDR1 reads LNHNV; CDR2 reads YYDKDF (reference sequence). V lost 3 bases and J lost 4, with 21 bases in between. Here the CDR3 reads CATSRPLPRDGVNEKLFF. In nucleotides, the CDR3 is TGTGCCACCAGCAGGCCACTCCCCCGGGACGGTGTTAATGAAAAACTGTTTTTT.

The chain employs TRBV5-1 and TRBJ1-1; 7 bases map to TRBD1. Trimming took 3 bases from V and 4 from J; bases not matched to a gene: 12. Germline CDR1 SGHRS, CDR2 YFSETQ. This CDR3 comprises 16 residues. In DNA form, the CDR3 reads TGCGCCAGCAGCTCCTACTACAGGGGCTGGGGCACTGAAGCTTTCTTT. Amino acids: CASSSYYRGWGTEAFF.

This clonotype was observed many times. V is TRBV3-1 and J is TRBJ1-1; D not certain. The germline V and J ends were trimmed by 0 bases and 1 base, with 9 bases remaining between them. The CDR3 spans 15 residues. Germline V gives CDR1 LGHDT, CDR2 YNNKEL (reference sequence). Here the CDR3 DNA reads TGTGCCAGCAGCCAAGAGCAAGCCGGGAACACTGAAGCTTTCTTT. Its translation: CASSQEQAGNTEAFF.

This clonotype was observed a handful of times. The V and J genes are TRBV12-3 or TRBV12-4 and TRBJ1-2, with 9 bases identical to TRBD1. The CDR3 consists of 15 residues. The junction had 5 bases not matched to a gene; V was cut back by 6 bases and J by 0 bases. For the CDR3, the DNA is TGTGCCAGCAGGGAACAGGGGGCGACTAACTATGGCTACACCTTC. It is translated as CASREQGATNYGYTF.

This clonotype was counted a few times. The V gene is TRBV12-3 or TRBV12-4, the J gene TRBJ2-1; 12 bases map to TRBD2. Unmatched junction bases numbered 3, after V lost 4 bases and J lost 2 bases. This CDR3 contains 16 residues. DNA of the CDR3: TGTGCCAGCAGTTCTCGGACTAGCGGGGCCTACAATGAGCAGTTCTTC. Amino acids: CASSSRTSGAYNEQFF.

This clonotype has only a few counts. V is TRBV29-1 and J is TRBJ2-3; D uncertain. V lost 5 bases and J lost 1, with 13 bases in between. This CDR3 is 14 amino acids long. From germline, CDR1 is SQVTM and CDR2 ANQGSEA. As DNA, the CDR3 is TGCAGCGTTCTATGGGGTCGGGGCACAGATACGCAGTATTTT. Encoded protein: CSVLWGRGTDTQYF.

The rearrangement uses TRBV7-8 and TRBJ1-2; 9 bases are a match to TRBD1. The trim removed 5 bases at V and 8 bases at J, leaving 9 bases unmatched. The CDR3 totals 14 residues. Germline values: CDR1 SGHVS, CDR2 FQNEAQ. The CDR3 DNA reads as TGTGCCAGCAGCACCCGGGACAGGGTGAAGGGCTACACCTTC. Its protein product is CASSTRDRVKGYTF.

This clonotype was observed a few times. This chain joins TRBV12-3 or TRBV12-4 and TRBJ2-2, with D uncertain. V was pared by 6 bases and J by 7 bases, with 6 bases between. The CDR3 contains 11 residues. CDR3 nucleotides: TGTGCCAGCAGGGAAGGCGGGGAGCTGTTTTTT. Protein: CASREGGELFF.

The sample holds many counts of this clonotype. The CDR3 DNA reads TGTGCCATCAGTGGCTCCTACGAGCAGTACTTC. This gives the protein CAISGSYEQYF. The V gene is TRBV10-3, the J gene TRBJ2-7; D not resolved. With 4 bases removed from V and 0 bases from J, the gap between germline ends came to 1 base. Per the germline V gene, CDR1 is ENHRY and CDR2 is SYGVKD. This CDR3 is built from 11 residues.

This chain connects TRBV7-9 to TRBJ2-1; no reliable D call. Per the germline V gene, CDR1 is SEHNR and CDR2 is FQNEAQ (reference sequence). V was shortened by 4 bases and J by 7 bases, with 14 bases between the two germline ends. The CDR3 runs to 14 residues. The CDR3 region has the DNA TGTGCCAGCAGCTCGGTAGCCACTGGTAATGAGCAGTTCTTC. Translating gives CASSSVATGNEQFF. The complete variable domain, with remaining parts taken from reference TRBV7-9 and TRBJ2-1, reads DTGVSQNPRHKITKRGQNVTFRCDPISEHNRLYWYRQTLGQGPEFLTYFQNEAQLEKSRLLSDRFSAERPKGSFSTLEIQRTEQGDSAMYLCASSSVATGNEQFFGPGTRLTVL.

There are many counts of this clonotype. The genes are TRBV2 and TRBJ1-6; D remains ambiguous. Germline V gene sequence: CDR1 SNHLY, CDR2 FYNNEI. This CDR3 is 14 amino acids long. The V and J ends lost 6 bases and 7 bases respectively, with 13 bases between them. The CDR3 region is CASSESGGNSPLHF. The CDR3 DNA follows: TGTGCCAGCAGCGAGTCTGGAGGGAATTCACCCCTCCACTTT.

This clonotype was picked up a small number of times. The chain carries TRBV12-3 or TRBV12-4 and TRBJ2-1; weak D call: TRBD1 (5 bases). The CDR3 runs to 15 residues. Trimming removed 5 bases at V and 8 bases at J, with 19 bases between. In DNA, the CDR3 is TGTGCCAGCAGTGCGCGCGGCAGGGTGGTCGATGAGCAGTTCTTC. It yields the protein CASSARGRVVDEQFF.

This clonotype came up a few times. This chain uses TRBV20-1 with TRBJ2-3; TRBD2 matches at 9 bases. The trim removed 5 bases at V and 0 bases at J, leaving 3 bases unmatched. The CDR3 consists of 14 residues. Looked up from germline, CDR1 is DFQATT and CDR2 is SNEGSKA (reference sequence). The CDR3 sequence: CSADTSGSTDTQYF. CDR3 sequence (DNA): TGCAGTGCTGACACTAGCGGGAGCACAGATACGCAGTATTTT.

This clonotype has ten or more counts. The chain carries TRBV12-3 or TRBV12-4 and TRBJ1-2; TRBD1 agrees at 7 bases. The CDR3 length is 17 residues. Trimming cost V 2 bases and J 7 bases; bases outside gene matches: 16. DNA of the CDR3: TGTGCCAGCAGTTTAAGCGGGACAGAAGCGGTTGGAGGTGGCTACACCTTC. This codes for CASSLSGTEAVGGGYTF.

In nucleotides, the CDR3 is TGTGCCAGCAGGTCGGGACTAGCGGGAGGGCCAGGGGATACGCAGTATTTT. It translates to CASRSGLAGGPGDTQYF. The chain combines TRBV28 with TRBJ2-3; 16 nucleotides match TRBD2. V shed 6 bases and J 6 bases; nucleotides not matched to a gene: 9. CDR1 and CDR2 from the germline V gene are MDHEN and SYDVKM. The length of the CDR3 is 17 residues.

CDR3 coding DNA: TGTGCCAGCAGTTTAGGGCGGCCTAGCAATCAGCCCCAGCATTTT. Protein: CASSLGRPSNQPQHF. The V call is TRBV12-3 or TRBV12-4, the J call TRBJ1-5, with no clear D. This CDR3 region has 15 residues. Trimming took 1 base from V and 0 from J, leaving 7 bases between them.